This T cell receptor beta chain emerged from a study of shared clonotypes between healthy human individuals (dated by TCRdb to 2020 to 2022). Looking at the study overall: The cohort comprised a couple of women and a few men aged 18 to 49 years. Per donor, leukapheresis produced somewhere between about 0.9 and 9.5 billion PBMCs. For each donor, three plates each were used for CD4 naive and CD4 memory, two plates were used for CD8 naive, and one plate was used for CD8 memory. Libraries were prepared and TCR repertoires were sequenced by different laboratories using diverse techniques, in order to increase sequencing depth and limit assay-specific biases. To estimate repertoire size and how much clonotypes are shared between individuals, the study performed deep sequencing of blood TCR repertoires from a handful of healthy adults.

Turning to this clone: Its antigen remains unidentified. It has no much larger one-base neighbor in the sample; base qualities were not kept. This CDR3 is also generated by other DNA sequences in the sample.

What the study reported, not specific to this receptor: The genetic and exposure-history diversity represented was limited by the small number of donors. Larger estimated clonotype richness was generally found for naive subsets than for memory subsets. Higher generation probabilities were observed for clonotypes shared by all four sorted-subset donors than for non-shared clonotypes. Across a few donors, approximately 5% of naive CD4, roughly 3.3% of naive CD8, 2% to 2.5% of memory CD4, and roughly 0.41% of memory CD8 clonotypes were shared. Incomplete sequencing was indicated by rarefaction of sorted-subset datasets, despite the large sequencing depth. Based on pairwise subsampling, the degree of clonotype sharing among donors was expected to be affected by sequencing depth. Sampling was limited to blood, and TCR repertoires in tissue likely differ from TCR repertoires in blood.

Reading the germline V gene (reference sequence) gives CDR1 MNHNY and CDR2 SVGAGI. Trimming removed 8 bases from V and 4 bases from J, leaving 9 bases between the germline ends. Inclusive of the bounding cysteine and phenylalanine, the CDR3 is 11 residues long. Here the CDR3 DNA is all that survives: 33 bases in frame from base 1. Using the deep immunoSEQ assay, TCR CDR3 regions were amplified from genomic DNA by multiplex PCR. Genomic DNA extracted from each cell subset was distributed evenly over all wells of several immunoSEQ 96-well plates, and each plate served as one replicate. For sorted subsets, approximately 210 ng of genomic DNA, equivalent to around 31,000 T cell genomes, went into each replicate PCR. The purified libraries were quantified using a Qubit 3.0 fluorometer, sized with a Bioanalyzer 2100, and then quantified again using the KAPA Library Quantification kit. Each immunoSEQ 96-well plate was sequenced on its own single-read 150-cycle Illumina NextSeq 550 flow cell. As for the original processing: The immunoSEQ output contained only junctional sequences without quality scores, so filtering could not match that applied to full-length reads. To assign V/J genes and CDR3, sequences were annotated against IMGT germline references using PyIR, a Python wrapper for IgBLAST v1.9. Reads were removed for weak V/J assignments (E-value above 1e-6), missing CDR3, stop codons, out-of-frame junctions, or ambiguous translated residues. V3J clonotypes were defined as sequences sharing the same inferred V gene, J gene, and CDR3 amino acid sequence. To compute the percentage overlap between repertoires, the number of shared unique clonotypes was divided by the size of the smaller repertoire. Three approaches were used to assess repertoire richness: RTK rarefaction, the Chao1 estimator, and Recon v2.1 estimates of unobserved clonotypes. For all TCRbeta clonotypes obtained by the gDNA method from a few donors, generation probabilities were computed with OLGA. TCRdb carries this immuneACCESS record with in-frame sequences only. Its versions omit some clonotypes, under half of them owing to an unresolved V gene in the studies checked, with the rest unexplained. From that table come the V and J calls and clone size; the DNA was used to work out D and trimming. Counted in this sample were approximately 1,500,000 clones; roughly 98% of them appeared once. About 0.45% of the sample lies in the top ten.

The donors were healthy, HIV-negative adults with no recently reported acute infections or vaccinations. Only Caucasian adults living in Nashville, Tennessee, USA were represented among the donors. CD4+ T cells were enriched through magnetic negative selection, after which naive cells were positively selected on CD45RA and the remaining negative fraction served as the memory subset. Blood was obtained by leukapheresis, after which PBMCs were separated by Ficoll-Histopaque density gradient centrifugation and cryopreserved in liquid nitrogen vapor phase. Purity and quantity of every magnetically sorted T cell population were checked by analytical flow cytometry. Each sorted fraction had its genomic DNA isolated and then quantified by UV absorbance on a Nanodrop 2000c.

The receptor was isolated from a man aged 25-40 years in good health. The chain joins TRBV6-6 to TRBJ2-7; the D segment cannot be called with confidence. The sequenced sample consisted of naive CD4+ T cells sorted from blood. The cell subset or site label of this sample denotes: CD45RA+ positively selected. The CDR3 reads as follows: CASRAGYEQYF. The nucleotide sequence reads TGTGCCAGCCGAGCTGGGTACGAGCAGTACTTC.